These 3 T cell receptor beta chains were all obtained from the same sample, sequenced in a study of blood T cell repertoires in COVID-19. Profiled with immunoSEQ multiplex PCR; TCRdb holds only in-frame clones, not every one. The sample records some 110,000 clones, 86% being singletons. Sequenced input: peripheral blood. The source is a man aged 35-49 years with acute or convalescent COVID-19.

The chain joins TRBV10-3 to TRBJ1-4; TRBD1 might be the D (6 bases). This CDR3 has 16 amino acids. Trimming left V 0 bases short and J 7 bases short, with 15 bases between. Germline CDR1 ENHRY, CDR2 SYGVKD. The CDR3, as DNA: TGTGCCATCAGTGAGTCCTCCGGGACACCGAGTGAAAAACTGTTTTTT. Translating gives CAISESSGTPSEKLFF.

The chain joins TRBV5-6 to TRBJ2-2, with 8 bases that match TRBD1. J gave up 6 bases and V 2 bases, and 9 bases lay outside the gene matches. CDR1 and CDR2 (germline): SGHDT, YYEEEE. This CDR3 comprises 16 residues. The CDR3 DNA sequence: TGTGCCAGCAGCTTCAGGGGGCGCGGGGTGGCCGGGGAGCTGTTTTTT. Encoded protein: CASSFRGRGVAGELFF. The full variable domain, rest sourced from reference TRBV5-6 and TRBJ2-2, is DAGVTQSPTHLIKTRGQQVTLRCSPKSGHDTVSWYQQALGQGPQFIFQYYEEEERQRGNFPDRFSGHQFPNYSSELNVNALLLGDSALYLCASSFRGRGVAGELFFGEGSRLTVL.

Only one count was recorded for this clone. The V call is TRBV27, the J call TRBJ1-6; no reliable D call. This CDR3 is built from 14 residues. Germline V gives CDR1 MNHEY, CDR2 SMNVEV (reference sequence). Between the trimmed V and J ends, which lost 6 bases and 4 bases, there was a span of 10 bases. The CDR3 sequence: CASRETEYNSPLHF. The CDR3 coding sequence is TGTGCCAGCAGGGAAACAGAATATAATTCACCCCTCCACTTT.